The 16 T cell receptor beta chains below come from one sample, sequenced in a study of blood T cells in healthy people across ages. The use of a sample-barcoded 5' primer and a J-beta primer mix characterized a second PCR of roughly 6 to 11 cycles. TCRdb re-analysed the 5' RACE reads in MiXCR, keeping a single row per CDR3 protein. The sample contains hundreds of thousands of distinct CDR3 sequences, 24% of which appear only once. These data were also filed under a second study, of T cells of mothers and their children.

Sequenced material: blood. These receptor sequences come from a boy younger than 18 in good health.

This clonotype has a handful of counts. The chain has TRBV29-1 and TRBJ1-2; D is perhaps TRBD1 (5 bases). The V gene lost 7 bases and the J gene lost 2 bases, with 14 bases spanning the gap. Germline assignment: CDR1 SQVTM and CDR2 ANQGSEA. The CDR3 runs to 13 residues. The DNA of the CDR3 is TGCAGCGCCAATTCCGGGGCCAACTATGGCTACACCTTC. Amino acids: CSANSGANYGYTF.

In its sample, this clonotype was seen a few times. The chain carries TRBV5-5 and TRBJ2-3; 8 bases match TRBD1. Germline V gene data show CDR1 as SGHKS and CDR2 as YYEKEE (reference sequence). V gave up 4 bases and J gave up 0 bases; unmatched junction bases: 7. The CDR3 covers 16 residues. The CDR3 loop reads CASSRRTGLSTDTQYF. Here the CDR3 DNA reads TGTGCCAGCAGCCGACGGACAGGGCTAAGCACAGATACGCAGTATTTT. The variable domain in full, completed from reference TRBV5-5 and TRBJ2-3, reads DAGVTQSPTHLIKTRGQQVTLRCSPISGHKSVSWYQQVLGQGPQFIFQYYEKEERGRGNFPDRFSARQFPNYSSELNVNALLLGDSALYLCASSRRTGLSTDTQYFGPGTRLTVL.

The table lists this clonotype with a count of one. The CDR3 reads CATSVAGTSGNTGELFF. The CDR3 nucleotides are TGTGCCACCAGTGTCGCCGGGACTAGCGGTAACACCGGGGAGCTGTTTTTT. The genes are TRBV24-1 and TRBJ2-2; 11 nucleotides match TRBD2. V lost 5 bases and J lost 2; bases outside the gene matches: 6. Germline values: CDR1 KGHDR, CDR2 SFDVKD. The length of the CDR3 is 17 residues.

With regard to this clonotype: At one end the junction does not follow the germline gene, possibly because of a read error. This rearrangement joins TRBV5-5 to TRBJ2-3, with 10 bases that match TRBD2. This CDR3 comprises 16 residues. The germline gives CDR1 SGHKS, CDR2 YYEKEE (reference sequence). The CDR3 nucleotides read TGTGCCAGCAGCTTGGCGCAAGCGGGGGGGACAGATACACAGTATTTT. It translates to CASSLAQAGGTDTQYF.

This clonotype was observed a few times. At one of its ends the junction is not consistent with the germline gene, which may arise from a read error. The CDR3 is CASTLGGSGAKNIQYF. In DNA, the CDR3 is TGTGCCAGCACCTTGGGAGGGTCGGGGGCCAAAAACATTCAGTACTTC. V and J are TRBV5-6 and TRBJ2-4; 7 nucleotides match TRBD2. Looked up from germline, CDR1 is SGHDT and CDR2 is YYEEEE. The CDR3 is 16 amino acids.

This clonotype was seen just once. The chain combines TRBV3-1 with TRBJ2-7, with D tentatively TRBD2 (5 bases). V dropped 1 base and J dropped 3 bases, with 10 bases sitting between them. The CDR3 length is 14 residues. Looked up from germline, CDR1 is LGHDT and CDR2 is YNNKEL (reference sequence). CDR3 in amino acids: CASSQVLADYEQYF. For the CDR3, the DNA is TGTGCCAGCAGCCAAGTTCTAGCAGACTACGAGCAGTACTTC.

This clonotype was detected only a few times. The gene calls are TRBV2 and TRBJ2-7; 9 nucleotides align to TRBD2. The CDR3 totals 14 residues. Unmatched junction bases numbered 6, after V lost 7 bases and J lost 2 bases. Germline loops: CDR1 SNHLY, CDR2 FYNNEI. CDR3 sequence reads: CASTGGRGTYEQYF. CDR3 DNA sequence: TGTGCCAGCACTGGCGGGAGGGGGACCTACGAGCAGTACTTC.

The chain links TRBV12-3 or TRBV12-4 to TRBJ2-5; weak D call: TRBD1 (5 bases). The CDR3 contains 13 residues. V lost 3 bases and J 9 bases, leaving 14 bases between the germline ends. CDR3 bases: TGTGCCAGCAGTTTTCAGTCCAGGGTGGCCCAGTACTTC. This sequence encodes CASSFQSRVAQYF.

This clonotype was observed a few times. This chain uses TRBV4-3 with TRBJ2-1; 9 bases map to TRBD2. The germline V gene has CDR1 LGHNA and CDR2 YSLEER. The J segment lost 4 bases and the V segment lost 3 bases, leaving 4 bases of the junction unmatched. This CDR3 contains 15 residues. CDR3 protein: CASSHPSGTYNEQFF. For the CDR3, the DNA is TGCGCCAGCAGCCACCCTAGCGGGACTTACAATGAGCAGTTCTTC.

This clonotype was picked up a small number of times. The rearrangement joins TRBV7-6 to TRBJ2-3; 7 nucleotides align to TRBD2. From germline, CDR1 is SGHVS and CDR2 FNYEAQ. Unmatched junction bases numbered 5, after V lost 1 base and J lost 1 base. The CDR3 has 16 residues. The CDR3 sequence is CASSLVPGRGTDTQYF. CDR3 coding DNA: TGTGCCAGCAGCTTAGTCCCAGGGAGGGGCACAGATACGCAGTATTTT.

The V call is TRBV9, the J call TRBJ1-1, with 12 nucleotides matching TRBD1. The V and J ends lost 4 bases and 4 bases, in that order; junction bases with no gene match: 14. CDR1 and CDR2 (germline): SGDLS, YYNGEE. The CDR3 is made up of 18 amino acids. The CDR3 loop is CASSSPRDRGPYGTEAFF. In DNA form, the CDR3 reads TGTGCCAGCAGCAGTCCCCGGGACAGGGGGCCGTACGGCACTGAAGCTTTCTTT.

The chain recombines TRBV7-9 with TRBJ1-5, with a weak D call TRBD1 (5 bases). Germline assignment: CDR1 SEHNR and CDR2 FQNEAQ (reference sequence). The V gene lost 2 bases and the J gene lost 3 bases, with 8 bases spanning the gap. This CDR3 has 14 amino acids. DNA of the CDR3: TGTGCCAGCAGCTTACCAGGGCCCAATCAGCCCCAGCATTTT. This codes for CASSLPGPNQPQHF.

The chain is built from TRBV6-1 and TRBJ1-1; D uncertain. Trimming removed 4 bases from V and 2 bases from J, with 14 bases in between. CDR3 size: 15 residues. Germline-derived CDR1 and CDR2 are MNHNS and SASEGT. Written as DNA, the CDR3 is TGTGCCAGCAGTGGAGGCGGAGACTTTAACACTGAAGCTTTCTTT. Its translation is CASSGGGDFNTEAFF.

CDR3 residues: CSAEGRRGWGYGYTF. The CDR3, as DNA: TGCAGTGCCGAAGGACGACGGGGCTGGGGCTATGGCTACACCTTC. The genes are TRBV20-1 and TRBJ1-2; D possibly corresponds to TRBD1 (5 bases). V was trimmed by 6 bases and J by 4 bases, leaving 21 bases between them. This CDR3 contains 15 residues. Germline CDR1 and CDR2: DFQATT and SNEGSKA (reference sequence).

The chain combines TRBV7-2 with TRBJ2-7, with a possible D match to TRBD1 (5 bases). The CDR3 sequence is 14 residues long. The V end was cut by 5 bases, the J end by 6 bases, with 17 bases between. The V gene's germline CDR1 is SGHTA and CDR2 FQGNSA. CDR3 loop: CASSRLQGVGEQYF. CDR3 DNA sequence: TGTGCCAGCAGCCGATTGCAGGGTGTAGGCGAGCAGTACTTC.

This rearrangement joins TRBV3-1 to TRBJ1-4; no reliable D call. The CDR3 runs 13 residues. Trimming shortened V by 1 base and J by 4 bases, and 4 bases separated the two germline ends. Per the germline V gene, CDR1 is LGHDT and CDR2 is YNNKEL (reference sequence). Here the CDR3 DNA reads TGTGCCAGCAGCCAAGGCCTTAATGAAAAACTGTTTTTT. This sequence encodes CASSQGLNEKLFF.